This T cell receptor (beta chain) stems from a study of molecular identifiers for immune sequencing clone quantification (dated by TCRdb to 2017 to 2018). About the full investigation: For a replicate experiment, RNA from roughly 18,000 or 92,000 naive CD8 T cells was divided into five aliquots, of which four were sequenced. The study was a methods study using CD8 T cells to benchmark molecular-identifier clustering-based TCR repertoire sequencing (MIDCIRS) and TCR RNA copy counting. Overall study results and their limits: In CMV-specific effector cells, over 97% of molecules were held by clones above 20 RNA copies, whereas under 1% of molecules were held by such clones in naive cells. When barcode sub-clustering was left out, chimeric consensus sequences inflated TCR diversity, with chimeras reaching as high as 47%. A single cell's worth of spiked-in Jurkat TCR RNA was reported detectable even among about a million naive CD8 T cells. Modeling estimated 3 to 3.5 recovered TCR RNA copies per cell, compared with 9.5 to 10 by digital PCR, which implies approximately 30% capture efficiency. Spiked-in Jurkat TCR RNA (approximately 10 copies' worth), which is not part of the donor repertoire, was contained in the naive libraries. Highly expanded clone sizes could be underestimated if identical TCR molecules share a barcode.

In the case of this clonotype: Its antigen specificity is not known. One base away lies a much larger clone, so this may be a sequencing read error. The CDR3 end shows no conserved phenylalanine or tryptophan, and so a read error is likely.

Library preparation used PCR. Reads for this sample came from an Illumina HiSeq 4000. Bulk TCR libraries were prepared as previously described, using TCR primers listed in Table S5. Purification of total RNA was performed with the Qiagen AllPrep DNA/RNA kit. Before analysis, reads from multiple sequencing runs of one library were combined. As for the original processing: Only reads with exact TCR constant sequence were kept, trimmed to 150 nt, and grouped by their 12-nt molecular barcodes. Reads inside each barcode group were sub-clustered using a 15% Levenshtein threshold, and a quality-weighted consensus sequence was constructed for each RNA molecule. Non-functional sequences were discarded, and so were lower-count sequences lying one edit away from another sequence. Barcode sub-clusters with fewer than 20% of the maximum read count were removed, based on fitting two negative binomial distributions. TCRdb reran the public reads through fastp at Q25 and MiXCR, keeping productive beta chains. Entries that share a CDR3 protein sequence are merged under the most common genes and DNA. The V and J calls here are based on TCRdb, not the publication. This sample gives more than 450,000 distinct CDR3 sequences in total; over 20% of them show up just once. The top ten constitute 0.7% to 1% of the sample.

Libraries of naive CD8 T cells were built from approximately 20,000 to 980,000 sorted cells, with 10%, 30% or 50% of the purified RNA used. Naive CD8 T cells, defined as CD8+CD4-CCR7+CD45RA+, were FACS-sorted into RLT Plus buffer on a BD FACSAria II. To test detection sensitivity, Jurkat RNA equal to ten TCR copies was added to samples of about 20,000-1,000,000 naive CD8 T cells. Enrichment of CD8 T cells was done with RosetteSep CD8+ T Cell Enrichment Cocktail plus Ficoll-Paque, and ACK red cell lysis came afterward. This clonotype originated in a human donor in good health. Some libraries in this study had Jurkat cell RNA spiked in. Sequencing input: naive CD8+ T cells from blood, with Jurkat cell RNA spiked in. The sample's cell subset or site label, decoded: FACS-sorted CD8+CD4-CCR7+CD45RA+ naive T cells.

The CDR3 region: CASSLGQSSYEQYS. The nucleotides are TGTGCCAGCAGCCTAGGACAGAGCTCCTACGAGCAGTACTCC. The sequence links TRBV5-6 to TRBJ2-7, and possibly TRBD1, on 6 matching bases. A distance of 11 bases separates the germline ends of V and J, which lose 4 bases and 0 bases respectively. CDR1 is given as SGHDT and CDR2 as YYEEEE, both from the germline V gene. The CDR3 contains 14 residues when both ends are counted. The only DNA kept is the CDR3, 42 bases in frame from the first base.